What follows describes a single T cell receptor beta chain. Sequenced by immunoSEQ multiplex PCR; TCRdb stores in-frame clones only, minus some. Of 250,000 to 300,000 clones listed, under 90% are singletons. This CDR3 region has 13 residues. Deletions cut 7 bases from V and 3 bases from J, with 12 bases between. From germline, CDR1 is SGHAT and CDR2 FQNNGV. This sample was taken from a study of blood T cell repertoires in COVID-19. Across the whole study: Researchers got acute and convalescent COVID-19 samples from the United States, Italy and Spain. T cells, B-cell-depleted T cells, or PBMCs supplied cDNA or gDNA.

Sequencing was carried out using PBMCs or T cells enriched from blood (not recorded which). This clonotype was obtained from a young man with acute COVID-19. The chain has TRBV11-2 and TRBJ1-1; D perhaps matches TRBD1 (5 bases). DNA of the CDR3: TGTGCCAGCATCGGGGGGTTGGACACTGAAGCTTTCTTT. Translated: CASIGGLDTEAFF.